This TCR beta chain emerged from a study of cytomegalovirus exposure and HLA in healthy donors. Study-level points and caveats: Published work reported that the classifier diagnosed cytomegalovirus status with high specificity and sensitivity. In vitro checks showed that a few CMV-associated chains really do target CMV antigens. Whilst most TCR sequences proved rare, a subset of public TCRs occurred across many donors.

The CDR3 has 15 amino acids. Looked up from germline, CDR1 is SNHLY and CDR2 is FYNNEI. V was clipped by 9 bases and J by 2 bases; unmatched bases: 9. Repertoires were generated with immunoSEQ multiplex PCR, while TCRdb's copy carries only in-frame clones and drops some. The sample shows 100,000 to 150,000 clones, approximately 86% of them seen only once. As regards this clone: The antigen is undetermined.

Sequencing was done on a sample of PBMCs. The chain employs TRBV2 and TRBJ2-2; TRBD1 agrees at 7 bases. The sequence was collected from a man aged 18 to 29 in good health and CMV-seropositive. DNA of the CDR3: TGTGCCAGTACGGGACAGCCTACAAACACCGGGGAGCTGTTTTTT. This gives the protein CASTGQPTNTGELFF. Combining the CDR3 with reference TRBV2 and TRBJ2-2 gives the whole variable domain EPEVTQTPSHQVTQMGQEVILRCVPISNHLYFYWYRQILGQKVEFLVSFYNNEISEKSEIFDDQFSVERPDGSNFTLKIRSTKLEDSAMYFCASTGQPTNTGELFFGEGSRLTVL.